The 28 T cell receptor beta chains in this list originate from one sample, sequenced in a study of response to subunit inactivated influenza vaccine. TCRdb redid the calling of the RT-PCR reads with MiXCR, one entry per CDR3 protein. In the table there are hundreds of thousands of distinct CDR3 sequences, roughly 14% of which are singletons. The sequenced sample was PBMCs from blood, obtained 11 to 12 days after vaccination. These receptor sequences come from a man aged 45-60 years who received an inactivated influenza vaccine.

In this sample, this clonotype turned up a few times. The gene calls are TRBV6-5 and TRBJ2-1; 12 positions match TRBD2. The junction had 5 bases not matched to a gene; V was cut back by 2 bases and J by 6 bases. The germline CDR1 and CDR2 sequences are MNHEY and SVGAGI. The CDR3 sequence is 16 residues long. The CDR3 sequence: CASSYPTSGRTNEQFF. The CDR3 nucleotides are TGTGCCAGCAGTTACCCGACTAGCGGGAGAACCAATGAGCAGTTCTTC.

This clonotype was seen more than once but under ten times. The gene calls are TRBV4-2 and TRBJ2-1; 12 nucleotides align to TRBD2. Looked up from germline, CDR1 is LGHNA and CDR2 is YNFKEQ. The CDR3 extends over 18 amino acids. The trim removed 5 bases at V and 4 bases at J, leaving 12 bases unmatched. The CDR3 nucleotides read TGTGCCAGCAGCTCCCGACTAGCGGGGGCTTTAAATTACAATGAGCAGTTCTTC. This gives the protein CASSSRLAGALNYNEQFF.

DNA for the CDR3: TGTGCCAGCAGCCAAGCGGCGGGAGGCAATGAGCAGTTCTTC. Residues: CASSQAAGGNEQFF. The chain joins TRBV4-2 to TRBJ2-1, with 8 bases that match TRBD2. Trimming removed 1 base from V and 6 bases from J; junction bases left unmatched: 2. Looked up from germline, CDR1 is LGHNA and CDR2 is YNFKEQ. The CDR3 spans 14 residues.

CDR3 region: CASSGRGGFNEQYF. The CDR3 DNA sequence: TGTGCCAGCAGCGGGCGCGGGGGGTTCAACGAGCAGTACTTC. V is TRBV9 and J is TRBJ2-7; TRBD2 aligns across 8 bases. With 3 bases clipped from V and 5 bases from J, the junction kept 7 bases outside the gene matches. The CDR3 extends over 14 amino acids. Germline-derived CDR1 and CDR2 are SGDLS and YYNGEE.

The V and J genes are TRBV13 and TRBJ2-1; 8 positions agree with TRBD2. V gave up 7 bases and J gave up 5 bases; unmatched junction bases: 13. The germline CDR1 and CDR2 sequences are PRHDT and FYEKMQ (reference sequence). The CDR3 loop spans 16 amino acids. The CDR3 DNA is TGTGCCAGCAATCGGCCGGGACTAGGAGAACACAATGAGCAGTTCTTC. Its translation: CASNRPGLGEHNEQFF. Variable domain in full (rest from reference TRBV13 and TRBJ2-1): AAGVIQSPRHLIKEKRETATLKCYPIPRHDTVYWYQQGPGQDPQFLISFYEKMQSDKGSIPDRFSAQQFSDYHSELNMSSLELGDSALYFCASNRPGLGEHNEQFFGPGTRLTVL.

J is TRBJ1-6 and V is TRBV18; D gene unclear. The V end lost 1 base, the J end lost 7 bases, and 11 bases lay between the germline ends. Germline CDR1 KGHSH, CDR2 LQKENI. The CDR3 is made up of 15 amino acids. CDR3 region: CASSPLAGFNSPLHF. The CDR3 DNA sequence: TGTGCCAGCTCACCACTTGCAGGATTCAATTCACCCCTCCACTTT.

V usage is TRBV12-5 and J usage is TRBJ2-2; possibly TRBD1 for D (5 bases). Trimming left V 6 bases short and J 4 bases short, with 12 bases between. CDR1 and CDR2 (germline): LGHNT, FRNRAP. This CDR3 contains 14 residues. CDR3 sequence reads: CASGQGRSTGELFF. The CDR3 DNA is TGTGCTAGTGGGCAGGGTCGGAGCACCGGGGAGCTGTTTTTT.

The chain uses TRBV6-1 and TRBJ2-7; D not resolved. From germline, CDR1 is MNHNS and CDR2 SASEGT. Trimming took off 5 bases at V and 6 bases at J, with 14 bases between the two ends. The CDR3 is 13 residues long. CDR3 in DNA: TGTGCCAGCAGTCCACCGGCGGTCCGCGAGCAGTACTTC. It codes for CASSPPAVREQYF.

The chain combines TRBV5-1 with TRBJ2-3; 8 positions agree with TRBD2. This CDR3 has 17 amino acids. Trimming cost V 4 bases and J 6 bases; bases outside gene matches: 16. Germline-derived CDR1 and CDR2 are SGHRS and YFSETQ. CDR3 sequence (DNA): TGCGCCAGCAGCCTCCGGGGTAGCGGGGTCGGTAGGGATACGCAGTATTTT. This sequence encodes CASSLRGSGVGRDTQYF. Full variable domain (remainder filled in from reference TRBV5-1 and TRBJ2-3): KAGVTQTPRYLIKTRGQQVTLSCSPISGHRSVSWYQQTPGQGLQFLFEYFSETQRNKGNFPGRFSGRQFSNSRSEMNVSTLELGDSALYLCASSLRGSGVGRDTQYFGPGTRLTVL.

The J gene is TRBJ2-1, the V gene TRBV6-1; D remains ambiguous. The germline V gene has CDR1 MNHNS and CDR2 SASEGT. Trimming stripped 4 bases from V and 2 bases from J, with 15 bases between. The CDR3 has 16 residues. The CDR3 protein is CASSAFRVNPYNEQFF. CDR3 bases: TGTGCCAGCAGTGCCTTTCGGGTAAACCCCTACAATGAGCAGTTCTTC.

This chain connects TRBV7-3 to TRBJ2-1; the D call may be TRBD1 or TRBD2 (5 bases each). V was shortened by 4 bases and J by 0 bases, with 13 bases between the two germline ends. Germline CDR1 and CDR2: SGHTA and FQGTGA. The CDR3 runs to 16 residues. CDR3 region: CASSSRDASSYNEQFF. DNA for the CDR3: TGTGCCAGCAGCTCGAGGGACGCGAGCTCCTACAATGAGCAGTTCTTC.

This clonotype was seen more than once but under ten times. J is TRBJ1-1 and V is TRBV29-1, with unresolved D. The germline V gene has CDR1 SQVTM and CDR2 ANQGSEA. Deletions cut 7 bases from V and 3 bases from J, with 18 bases between. The CDR3 totals 14 residues. The CDR3 DNA reads as TGCAGCGCTGCAGGAGGGTTTCGGGACACTGAAGCTTTCTTT. It is translated as CSAAGGFRDTEAFF.

V and J are TRBV9 and TRBJ2-1; 7 bases map to TRBD1. This CDR3 is 17 amino acids long. V lost 0 bases and J lost 1; bases outside the gene matches: 7. Germline V gene sequence: CDR1 SGDLS, CDR2 YYNGEE. The CDR3 nucleotides read TGTGCCAGCAGCGTAGGTTCCGGGACAGATTCCTACAATGAGCAGTTCTTC. It yields the protein CASSVGSGTDSYNEQFF.

V gene TRBV4-3 combines with J gene TRBJ2-1; possibly TRBD1 or TRBD2 for D (6 bases each). The ends were cut back, 3 bases at V and 3 bases at J, with 21 bases in the middle. CDR1 is LGHNA, CDR2 YSLEER, per germline. The CDR3 spans 18 residues. In DNA, the CDR3 is TGCGCCAGCAGCCACGAGGCCGTCGGGGGCCGCCTCTACAATGAGCAGTTCTTC. It specifies CASSHEAVGGRLYNEQFF.

This chain links TRBV9 with TRBJ2-3; 7 positions agree with TRBD2. With V trimmed by 6 bases and J by 1 base, 11 bases remained unmatched. This CDR3 comprises 16 residues. Germline assignment: CDR1 SGDLS and CDR2 YYNGEE. CDR3 sequence (DNA): TGTGCCAGCACCGGAGGTAGCGGGCACCGCACAGATACGCAGTATTTT. Protein: CASTGGSGHRTDTQYF.

The gene calls are TRBV7-2 and TRBJ2-1; D gene ambiguous. The CDR3 loop spans 12 amino acids. CDR1 and CDR2 from the germline V gene are SGHTA and FQGNSA. Deletions cut 5 bases from V and 6 bases from J, with 8 bases between. CDR3 DNA: TGTGCCAGCAGCCCACAATTCAATGAGCAGTTCTTC. Translated: CASSPQFNEQFF.

This clonotype was recorded once. The chain couples TRBV20-1 to TRBJ2-3; 12 nucleotides line up with TRBD2. CDR1 and CDR2 (germline): DFQATT, SNEGSKA (reference sequence). The V segment lost 8 bases and the J segment 3 bases; nucleotides outside the gene matches: 6. CDR3 length: 14 residues. The CDR3 nucleotides are TGCAGTCTAGCGGGGGGGCTAAGGACAGATACGCAGTATTTT. Translated, it gives CSLAGGLRTDTQYF.

The chain couples TRBV12-3 or TRBV12-4 to TRBJ1-5; 7 bases line up with TRBD1. J gave up 7 bases and V 4 bases, and 7 bases lay outside the gene matches. The CDR3 runs 14 residues. The CDR3 nucleotides read TGTGCCAGCAGTTGGGGGACAGATGACCAGCCCCAGCATTTT. It codes for CASSWGTDDQPQHF.

V and J are TRBV4-3 and TRBJ2-3; TRBD2 agrees at 11 bases. The V gene's germline CDR1 is LGHNA and CDR2 YSLEER. Germline trimming cut 0 bases from V and 4 bases from J; bases unmatched to any gene: 9. CDR3 size: 18 residues. The CDR3 reads CASSQDTVLAGDSDTQYF. The CDR3 DNA reads as TGCGCCAGCAGCCAAGATACCGTACTAGCGGGGGATTCAGATACGCAGTATTTT.

The chain joins TRBV7-9 to TRBJ1-1; D gene unclear. The CDR3 extends over 12 amino acids. Trimming left V 3 bases short and J 11 bases short, with 13 bases between. Germline lookup yields CDR1 SEHNR and CDR2 FQNEAQ (reference sequence). Here the CDR3 DNA reads TGTGCCAGCAGCTTCCGGGGATTGGGGGCTTTCTTT. Its protein product is CASSFRGLGAFF.

This clonotype was seen at least ten times. The V and J genes are TRBV20-1 and TRBJ2-5; 7 bases are shared with TRBD2. The CDR3 sequence is 14 residues long. Germline CDR1 reads DFQATT; CDR2 reads SNEGSKA (reference sequence). V was clipped by 7 bases and J by 4 bases; unmatched bases: 12. CDR3 sequence reads: CSDRPTGGGETQYF. In nucleotides, the CDR3 is TGCAGTGACCGCCCGACCGGCGGGGGAGAGACCCAGTACTTC.

V usage is TRBV5-1 and J usage is TRBJ2-5; D is undetermined. Trimming removed 1 base from V and 5 bases from J, with 9 bases in between. This CDR3 is built from 13 residues. Germline values: CDR1 SGHRS, CDR2 YFSETQ. CDR3 coding DNA: TGCGCCAGCAGCTTGAACGTGGAGGAGACCCAGTACTTC. It codes for CASSLNVEETQYF.

The chain has TRBV29-1 and TRBJ2-1; 12 bases line up with TRBD2. Germline assignment: CDR1 SQVTM and CDR2 ANQGSEA. The CDR3 is 14 residues long. V lost 6 bases and J lost 6; bases outside the gene matches: 6. This CDR3 reads CSVAPGLAGNEQFF. The CDR3, as DNA: TGCAGCGTAGCCCCGGGACTAGCGGGCAATGAGCAGTTCTTC.

This clonotype occurred a few times. The gene calls are TRBV4-2 and TRBJ1-3; 10 positions match TRBD1. The CDR3 contains 18 residues. Looked up from germline, CDR1 is LGHNA and CDR2 is YNFKEQ. J lost 4 bases, V lost 3 bases, and 12 bases had no gene match. The CDR3: CASSQGPGTGEIGNTIYF. Here the CDR3 DNA reads TGTGCCAGCAGCCAGGGACCCGGGACAGGGGAAATCGGAAACACCATATATTTT.

This clonotype was recorded a few times. The chain is built from TRBV12-3 or TRBV12-4 and TRBJ2-1, with 9 bases aligning to TRBD1. V lost 5 bases to trimming and J lost 10 bases; unmatched junction nucleotides: 6. The CDR3 covers 13 residues. The DNA of the CDR3 is TGTGCCAGCAGTCGAGACAGGGGGAGAGAGCAGTTCTTC. This gives the protein CASSRDRGREQFF.

The rearrangement links TRBV20-1 to TRBJ2-2; D unresolved. The V gene lost 3 bases and the J gene lost 3 bases, with 11 bases spanning the gap. Germline V gene sequence: CDR1 DFQATT, CDR2 SNEGSKA (reference sequence). The CDR3 runs 14 residues. This CDR3 reads CSASRRLDTGELFF. CDR3 nucleotides: TGCAGTGCTAGTCGGCGTTTGGACACCGGGGAGCTGTTTTTT.

This clonotype was seen only a few times. This chain connects TRBV12-3 or TRBV12-4 to TRBJ2-1; TRBD2 agrees at 14 bases. The V segment lost 5 bases and the J segment 9 bases; nucleotides outside the gene matches: 12. The CDR3 runs 17 residues. CDR3 coding DNA: TGTGCCAGCAGTCCCACTCCGGGACTAGCGGGAGTGGGTGAGCAGTTCTTC. Its protein product is CASSPTPGLAGVGEQFF.

This chain joins TRBV19 and TRBJ1-1; D unclear. Germline CDR1 is LNHDA and CDR2 is SQIVND (reference sequence). The V end was cut by 7 bases, the J end by 2 bases, with 20 bases between. This CDR3 contains 16 residues. CDR3 residues: CASKKDPLTTNTEAFF. As DNA, the CDR3 is TGTGCCAGTAAAAAGGACCCTCTAACAACAAACACTGAAGCTTTCTTT.